These 20 T cell receptor beta chains share one sample of origin, sequenced in a study of Ad26.COV2.S vaccination and SARS-CoV-2 variants. Produced via immunoSEQ multiplex PCR; TCRdb's table is partial and in-frame only. The sample has 300,000 to 450,000 clones; about 91% are singletons. Sequences were derived from peripheral blood, sampled after recovery from COVID-19. The source of these receptors is a human donor who had recovered from COVID-19.

The V and J genes are TRBV10-1 and TRBJ1-5, with no clear D. V was trimmed by 2 bases and J by 4 bases, leaving 6 bases between them. Germline values: CDR1 WNHNN, CDR2 SYGVQD (reference sequence). This CDR3 spans 13 amino acids. CDR3 sequence (DNA): TGCGCCAGCAGTGAGGGGGTTAATCAGCCCCAGCATTTT. It yields the protein CASSEGVNQPQHF.

This chain joins TRBV9 and TRBJ1-1, with a possible D match to TRBD1 (5 bases). V was trimmed by 3 bases and J by 4 bases, leaving 13 bases between them. This CDR3 is built from 14 residues. Germline CDR1 SGDLS, CDR2 YYNGEE. This CDR3 is CASSAASGVTEAFF. CDR3 nucleotides: TGTGCCAGCAGCGCTGCGTCGGGGGTCACTGAAGCTTTCTTT.

The chain joins TRBV6-5 to TRBJ1-1; D remains ambiguous. CDR1 is MNHEY and CDR2 is SVGAGI in the germline V gene. V lost 6 bases and J 2 bases, leaving 13 bases between the germline ends. The CDR3 contains 14 residues. The DNA of the CDR3 is TGTGCCAGCAGGGCGGGCAGTCTAAACACTGAAGCTTTCTTT. Encoded protein: CASRAGSLNTEAFF.

Here the CDR3 reads CASLRAGGDYNEQFF. As DNA, the CDR3 is TGTGCCAGCCTGCGAGCAGGGGGTGACTACAATGAGCAGTTCTTC. The V gene is TRBV5-4, the J gene TRBJ2-1, with 7 bases matching TRBD1. The CDR3 has 15 residues. J was trimmed by 3 bases and V by 7 bases; bases with no gene match: 10. Germline V gene lookup returns CDR1 SGHNT and CDR2 YYREEE (reference sequence).

The gene calls are TRBV5-8 and TRBJ1-6, with 10 positions matching TRBD1. V lost 2 bases to trimming and J lost 3 bases; unmatched junction nucleotides: 5. Germline loops: CDR1 SGHTS, CDR2 YDEGEE. The CDR3 is 17 amino acids. The CDR3 DNA reads TGTGCCAGCAGCTTCAGGACAGGGGGATTCTATAATTCACCCCTCCACTTT. It codes for CASSFRTGGFYNSPLHF. Filled out from reference TRBV5-8 and TRBJ1-6, the complete variable domain reads EAGVTQSPTHLIKTRGQQATLRCSPISGHTSVYWYQQALGLGLQFLLWYDEGEERNRGNFPPRFSGRQFPNYSSELNVNALELEDSALYLCASSFRTGGFYNSPLHFGNGTRLTVT.

This chain joins TRBV29-1 and TRBJ1-4; D unresolved. This CDR3 region has 13 residues. V was clipped by 6 bases and J by 5 bases, with 13 bases between them. Germline-derived CDR1 and CDR2 are SQVTM and ANQGSEA. The CDR3 region is CSVQDYQNEKLFF. CDR3 sequence (DNA): TGCAGCGTGCAAGATTACCAAAATGAAAAACTGTTTTTT.

The gene calls are TRBV19 and TRBJ1-2; D unclear. The V end lost 9 bases, the J end lost 6 bases, and 11 bases lay between the germline ends. This CDR3 spans 11 amino acids. CDR1 and CDR2 from the germline V gene are LNHDA and SQIVND (reference sequence). The CDR3 spells CASRRSNGYTF. The CDR3 DNA follows: TGTGCCAGCCGCCGATCGAATGGCTACACCTTC.

The J gene is TRBJ2-7, the V gene TRBV5-4, with a tentative D call TRBD2 (6 bases). The V end was cut by 3 bases, the J end by 5 bases, with 12 bases between. This CDR3 is 13 amino acids long. The V gene's germline CDR1 is SGHNT and CDR2 YYREEE (reference sequence). CDR3 nucleotide sequence: TGTGCCAGCAGCTCTGGTCGGGGGAACGAGCAGTACTTC. This gives the protein CASSSGRGNEQYF.

The CDR3 region has the DNA TGTGCCAGCAGAGGCGCTACAGGGGGCAGTCGGTATGGCTACACCTTC. It translates to CASRGATGGSRYGYTF. The chain uses TRBV2 and TRBJ1-2; 9 nucleotides align to TRBD1. The length of the CDR3 is 16 residues. CDR1 is SNHLY and CDR2 is FYNNEI in the germline V gene. Germline trimming cut 6 bases from V and 5 bases from J; bases unmatched to any gene: 13.

CDR3 loop: CASSHPVSGNTIYF. The CDR3, as DNA: TGTGCCAGCAGCCACCCGGTCTCTGGAAACACCATATATTTT. This chain joins TRBV7-6 and TRBJ1-3; no definite D call. The CDR3 consists of 14 residues. Per germline, CDR1 SGHVS and CDR2 FNYEAQ. Trimming took 5 bases from V and 0 from J, leaving 8 bases between them.

The J gene is TRBJ1-2, the V gene TRBV27; possible D gene TRBD1, 6 bases. Trimming left V 7 bases short and J 2 bases short, with 14 bases between. The germline V gene encodes CDR1 MNHEY and CDR2 SMNVEV (reference sequence). The CDR3 has 14 amino acids. CDR3 nucleotide sequence: TGTGCCAGCAATCCCACAGGGCGCAACTATGGCTACACCTTC. The encoded protein is CASNPTGRNYGYTF.

The rearrangement links TRBV14 to TRBJ2-7; the match to TRBD1 covers 8 bases. This CDR3 has 16 residues. Germline trimming cut 3 bases from V and 2 bases from J; bases unmatched to any gene: 9. CDR1 SGHDN and CDR2 FVKESK come from the germline V gene. This CDR3 is CASSQKGGQGAYEQYF. CDR3 DNA: TGTGCCAGCAGCCAGAAGGGAGGACAGGGCGCCTACGAGCAGTACTTC.

This chain joins TRBV6-5 and TRBJ1-3; D gene ambiguous. The CDR3 is 14 amino acids. Germline CDR1 and CDR2: MNHEY and SVGAGI. Deletions cut 0 bases from V and 8 bases from J, with 11 bases between. CDR3 in amino acids: CASSYSSGLHTIYF. DNA for the CDR3: TGTGCCAGCAGTTACTCGAGCGGGTTACACACCATATATTTT.

V gene TRBV27 combines with J gene TRBJ2-7; D possibly corresponds to TRBD2 (7 bases). The V end lost 2 bases, the J end lost 0 bases, and 11 bases lay between the germline ends. The length of the CDR3 is 15 residues. CDR1 is MNHEY, CDR2 SMNVEV, per germline (reference sequence). This CDR3 is CASSLRGGPSYEQYF. The CDR3 region has the DNA TGTGCCAGCAGTTTAAGGGGGGGTCCCTCCTACGAGCAGTACTTC.

V is TRBV18 and J is TRBJ1-2; no firm D call. V was trimmed by 0 bases and J by 1 base, leaving 21 bases between them. CDR3 length: 19 amino acids. Germline CDR1 KGHSH, CDR2 LQKENI. The CDR3 bases are TGTGCCAGCTCACCACCTGGGATGGAAGTCGGGGATCTTAACTATGGCTACACCTTC. Translating it yields CASSPPGMEVGDLNYGYTF.

The chain links TRBV19 to TRBJ2-3; 10 bases align to TRBD2. This CDR3 has 16 residues. The V gene end was trimmed by 2 bases and the J gene end by 3 bases; junction bases not matched to a gene: 5. Looked up from germline, CDR1 is LNHDA and CDR2 is SQIVND (reference sequence). CDR3 coding DNA: TGTGCCAGTAGTATATTTAGCGGGGGGCATACAGATACGCAGTATTTT. This gives the protein CASSIFSGGHTDTQYF.

This chain connects TRBV27 to TRBJ1-1, with D possibly TRBD1 on 5 matching bases. CDR1 MNHEY and CDR2 SMNVEV come from the germline V gene (reference sequence). V was trimmed by 10 bases and J by 6 bases, leaving 9 bases between them. The CDR3 consists of 10 residues. The CDR3: CAIWGSEAFF. The CDR3 bases are TGTGCCATCTGGGGGTCTGAAGCTTTCTTT.

The genes are TRBV3-1 (or the pseudogene TRBV3-2) and TRBJ2-4; 9 bases align to TRBD1. V lost 0 bases, J lost 1 base, and 4 bases stayed unmatched. This CDR3 is 17 amino acids long. CDR1 is LGHDT, CDR2 YNNKEL, per germline (reference sequence). CDR3 residues: CASSQEQGAQAKNIQYF. CDR3 nucleotides: TGTGCCAGCAGCCAAGAACAGGGGGCGCAGGCCAAAAACATTCAGTACTTC.

The chain is built from TRBV2 and TRBJ2-3; D gene unclear. CDR3 length equals 12 residues. V lost 5 bases to trimming and J lost 0 bases, with 3 bases between them. CDR1 is SNHLY, CDR2 FYNNEI, per germline. The CDR3 loop reads CASSISTDTQYF. CDR3 bases: TGTGCCAGCAGTATTAGCACAGATACGCAGTATTTT.

The V and J genes are TRBV7-2 and TRBJ2-3, with 16 bases that match TRBD2. Looked up from germline, CDR1 is SGHTA and CDR2 is FQGNSA. The CDR3 consists of 19 residues. J lost 5 bases, V lost 1 base, and 9 bases had no gene match. The CDR3 DNA reads as TGTGCCAGCAGCTTAGTGGGGACTAGCGGGGGGGCCGGTGTAGATACGCAGTATTTT. Protein product: CASSLVGTSGGAGVDTQYF.